A selection of T cell receptor beta chains follows, all from one sample in a study of control samples from healthy donors and cancer patients. Using immunoSEQ multiplex PCR, the repertoire was profiled, and TCRdb retains in-frame clones only, with some absent. The sample totals around 190,000 clones. What was sequenced was blood. The receptor set was obtained from a young woman in good health. Both conserved end residues are part of each CDR3. The order of the fields is V gene, D gene, J gene, CDR3 DNA, CDR3 protein. The D gene is left open where the match is weak.

TRBV18,NA,TRBJ1-1,TGCGCCAGCTCACCACCCCTACAGGGTTCCGCTTTCTTT,CASSPPLQGSAFF
TRBV13,NA,TRBJ2-3,TGTGCCAGCAGCTTGGGCTGGAAGAGCACAGATACGCAGTATTTT,CASSLGWKSTDTQYF
TRBV29-1,NA,TRBJ1-2,TGCAGCGTTGGAACAGGGCGCTATGGCTACACCTTC,CSVGTGRYGYTF
TRBV5-1,NA,TRBJ1-1,TGCGCCAGCAGCCTTCAGGGGCAGGGTGAGGCTTTCTTT,CASSLQGQGEAFF
TRBV6-4,NA,TRBJ2-7,TGTGCCAGCGCCAACCTACGGGGGCAGTACTTC,CASANLRGQYF
TRBV20-1,TRBD1,TRBJ1-1,TGCAGTGCTAGTGGGGGAAAGGGAACAGGGGTGGACACTGAAGCTTTCTTT,CSASGGKGTGVDTEAFF
TRBV9,NA,TRBJ2-5,TGTGCCAGCACCCAGGACATTCTCCAAGAGACCCAGTACTTC,CASTQDILQETQYF
TRBV7-9,TRBD1,TRBJ2-5,TGTGCCAGCAGCTTGGGACAGGGGGAGACCCAGTACTTC,CASSLGQGETQYF
TRBV2,TRBD1,TRBJ1-6,TGTGCCAGCAGTAAACAGGGGGATGTTGTCTCACCCCTCCACTTT,CASSKQGDVVSPLHF
TRBV9,NA,TRBJ2-3,TGTGCCAGCAGCGTAGAAGTAGCAGATACGCAGTATTTT,CASSVEVADTQYF
TRBV28,NA,TRBJ1-1,TGTGCCAGCAGTTTTCCCGTGTTAGGGACTGAAGCTTTCTTT,CASSFPVLGTEAFF
TRBV2,NA,TRBJ1-2,TGTGCCAGCAGTTACACCTCCCGGGAGTATGGCTACACCTTC,CASSYTSREYGYTF
TRBV28,NA,TRBJ2-7,TGTGCCAGCAGAGCTCAGGGTAACGAGCAGTACTTC,CASRAQGNEQYF
TRBV11-2,NA,TRBJ1-5,TGTGCCAGCAGCTTCTGCCCCGGAGAAAGCAATCAGCCCCAGCATTTT,CASSFCPGESNQPQHF
TRBV6-5,NA,TRBJ2-7,TGTGCCAGCAGTTACCGCCCTCCTGGCTACGAGCAGTACTTC,CASSYRPPGYEQYF
TRBV24-1,TRBD2,TRBJ2-3,TGTGCCACCAGTGACTTAGCGGGGGGGCGAACAGATACGCAGTATTTT,CATSDLAGGRTDTQYF
TRBV28,TRBD1,TRBJ2-7,TGTGCCAGCAGTTCGACAGGGTCCGAGCAGTACTTC,CASSSTGSEQYF
TRBV3-1/TRBV3-2,NA,TRBJ1-4,TGTGCCAGCAGCCAAGTACTGCGTCGGGTTGGAAAACTGTTTTTT,CASSQVLRRVGKLFF
TRBV27,NA,TRBJ2-7,TGTGCCAGCAGTTTAGCGGGGCCCTACGAGCAGTACTTC,CASSLAGPYEQYF
TRBV24-1,TRBD1,TRBJ2-2,TGTGCCACCAGGGGACAGGGGGCCTCCGGGGAGCTGTTTTTT,CATRGQGASGELFF
TRBV5-1,TRBD1,TRBJ1-1,TGCGCCAGCAGACCCGGACAGGGCGGCACTGAAGCTTTCTTT,CASRPGQGGTEAFF
TRBV7-7,TRBD1,TRBJ2-1,TGTGCTAGCAGCAGAGGACAGGGGAACAATGAGCAGTTCTTC,CASSRGQGNNEQFF
TRBV28,NA,TRBJ1-5,TGTGCCAGCAGTCCAACCGACAGGAGGTCCCAGCCCCAGCATTTT,CASSPTDRRSQPQHF
TRBV28,NA,TRBJ2-3,TGTGCCAGCAGTTTATCGGCAGGGAGGAGGGTCGCGCAGTATTTT,CASSLSAGRRVAQYF
TRBV9,TRBD2,TRBJ2-3,TGTGCCAGCAGTCGTACTAGCGGGGTAAGCACAGATACGCAGTATTTT,CASSRTSGVSTDTQYF
TRBV5-4,NA,TRBJ2-7,TGTGCCAGCAGCTTGTTACCGGGAATCTACGAGCAGTACTTC,CASSLLPGIYEQYF
TRBV4-1,TRBD2,TRBJ2-5,TGCGCCAGCAGCCAAGGCTTAGCGGGGGGGGAACAAGAGACCCAGTACTTC,CASSQGLAGGEQETQYF
TRBV27,NA,TRBJ1-5,TGTGCCAGCAGAGCGGGACATCTCAATCAGCCCCAGCATTTT,CASRAGHLNQPQHF
TRBV10-3,NA,TRBJ1-6,TGTGCCATCAGTGAGACGGGGAATTCACCCCTCCACTTT,CAISETGNSPLHF
TRBV9,TRBD1,TRBJ1-4,TGTGCCAGCAGCTCCCGACAGGGCGGCGAAAAACTGTTTTTT,CASSSRQGGEKLFF
TRBV2,TRBD1,TRBJ1-2,TGTGCCAGCAGTGAACAGGGACAGGGGGCAGCGAACTATGGCTACACCTTC,CASSEQGQGAANYGYTF
TRBV2,NA,TRBJ2-4,TGTGCCAGCAGGGGCATCACAGGGGCCAAAAACATTCAGTACTTC,CASRGITGAKNIQYF
TRBV5-8,NA,TRBJ2-7,TGTGCCAGCAGGCGTGTAATATACAGGGAAGGAAACTACGAGCAGTACTTC,CASRRVIYREGNYEQYF
TRBV5-1,NA,TRBJ1-2,TGCGCCAGCAGCTTGGTAGGGCGAGGAGGCTACACCTTC,CASSLVGRGGYTF
TRBV2,NA,TRBJ1-5,TGTGCCACTAACTCTGATGGTTTCGCTAGCAATCAGCCCCAGCATTTT,CATNSDGFASNQPQHF
TRBV5-1,TRBD1,TRBJ2-4,TGCGCCAGCAGCTTGGCGAGACAGGGAAAAAACATTCAGTACTTC,CASSLARQGKNIQYF
TRBV29-1,TRBD1,TRBJ1-2,TGCAGCGTATTGATTGGGACAGAGGGCTACACCTTC,CSVLIGTEGYTF
TRBV6-5,NA,TRBJ2-2,TGTGCCAGTTTCGCGGTGTACACCGGGGAGCTGTTTTTT,CASFAVYTGELFF
TRBV19,TRBD1,TRBJ1-3,TGTGCCAGCCGGGACAGTACCTCTGGAAACACCATATATTTT,CASRDSTSGNTIYF
TRBV6-2/TRBV6-3,NA,TRBJ2-7,TGTGCCAGCAGTTACCCAGGCTACGAGCAGTACTTC,CASSYPGYEQYF
TRBV6-2/TRBV6-3,TRBD2,TRBJ2-1,TGTGCCAGCAGTTTTGCTAGCGGGGCGAGGAATGAGCAGTTCTTC,CASSFASGARNEQFF
TRBV7-3,NA,TRBJ1-1,TGTGCCAGCAGCGTCCCAGGGAGTGAAGCTTTCTTT,CASSVPGSEAFF
TRBV4-1,NA,TRBJ1-1,TGCGCCAGCAGCCAAGACCTCCGAACCCACACTGAAGCTTTCTTT,CASSQDLRTHTEAFF
TRBV2,NA,TRBJ2-2,TGTGCCAGCAGTGCTGGGTTGAACGGAGCCGGGGAGCTGTTTTTT,CASSAGLNGAGELFF
TRBV5-1,NA,TRBJ1-1,TGCGCCAGCGTTGGAAACACTGAAGCTTTCTTT,CASVGNTEAFF
TRBV14,NA,TRBJ2-1,TGTGCCAGCAGCTATGACTACAATGAGCAGTTCTTC,CASSYDYNEQFF
TRBV6-1,NA,TRBJ2-7,TGTGCCAGCAGTGACACCCCCCCTGGGGCGGCCGCCTACGAGCAGTACTTC,CASSDTPPGAAAYEQYF
TRBV4-2,NA,TRBJ1-4,TGTGCCAGCAGCCAAGAGGGCGCCGTGCGATCCTGGGAAAAACTGTTTTTT,CASSQEGAVRSWEKLFF
TRBV7-2,NA,TRBJ2-5,TGTGCCAGCAGCTTAGGCGGCCATCAAGAGACCCAGTACTTC,CASSLGGHQETQYF
TRBV3-1/TRBV3-2,TRBD2,TRBJ2-3,TGTGCCAGCAGCACCCGACTAGCGGGGGTATCCACAGATACGCAGTATTTT,CASSTRLAGVSTDTQYF
TRBV27,TRBD1,TRBJ1-2,TGTGCCAGCAGTGACAGGGGGACCAATGGCTACACCTTC,CASSDRGTNGYTF
TRBV11-2,NA,TRBJ2-2,TGTGCCAGCAGCTTCAGTACCACCGGGGAGCTGTTTTTT,CASSFSTTGELFF
TRBV21-1,NA,TRBJ1-2,TGTGCCAGCAGCAAAGGGGGGGGATATTGCTATGGCTACACCTTC,CASSKGGGYCYGYTF
TRBV27,NA,TRBJ1-1,TGTGCCAGCAGTTTAGGACGGAACACTGAAGCTTTCTTT,CASSLGRNTEAFF